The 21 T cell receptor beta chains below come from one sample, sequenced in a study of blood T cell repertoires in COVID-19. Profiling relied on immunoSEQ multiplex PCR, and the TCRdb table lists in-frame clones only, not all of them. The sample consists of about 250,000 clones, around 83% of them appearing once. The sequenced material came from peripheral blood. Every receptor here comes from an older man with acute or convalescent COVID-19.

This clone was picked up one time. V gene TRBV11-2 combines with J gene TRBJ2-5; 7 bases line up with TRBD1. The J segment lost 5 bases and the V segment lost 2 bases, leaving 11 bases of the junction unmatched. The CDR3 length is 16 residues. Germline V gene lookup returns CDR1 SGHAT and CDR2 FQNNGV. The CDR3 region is CASSLQSTGAWETQYF. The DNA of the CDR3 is TGTGCCAGCAGCTTACAAAGCACAGGGGCATGGGAGACCCAGTACTTC.

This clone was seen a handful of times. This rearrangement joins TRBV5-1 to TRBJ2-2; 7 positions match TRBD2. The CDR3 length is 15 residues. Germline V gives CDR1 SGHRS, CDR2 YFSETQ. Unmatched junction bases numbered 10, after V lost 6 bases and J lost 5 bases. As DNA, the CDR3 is TGCGCCAGCATCGATAGCGGGCTCGGGACCGGGGAGCTGTTTTTT. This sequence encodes CASIDSGLGTGELFF. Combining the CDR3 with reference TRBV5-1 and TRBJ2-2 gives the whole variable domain KAGVTQTPRYLIKTRGQQVTLSCSPISGHRSVSWYQQTPGQGLQFLFEYFSETQRNKGNFPGRFSGRQFSNSRSEMNVSTLELGDSALYLCASIDSGLGTGELFFGEGSRLTVL.

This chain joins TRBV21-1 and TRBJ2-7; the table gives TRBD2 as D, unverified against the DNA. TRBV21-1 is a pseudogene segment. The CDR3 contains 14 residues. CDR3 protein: CASSKAETAYEQYF. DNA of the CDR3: TGTGCCAGCAGCAAAGCTGAGACTGCCTACGAGCAGTACTTC.

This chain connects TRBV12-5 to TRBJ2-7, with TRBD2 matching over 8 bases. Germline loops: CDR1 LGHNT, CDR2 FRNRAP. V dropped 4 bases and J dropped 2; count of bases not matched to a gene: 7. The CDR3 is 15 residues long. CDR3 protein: CASGSMTSETYEQYF. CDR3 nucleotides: TGTGCTAGTGGTTCGATGACTAGCGAAACCTACGAGCAGTACTTC.

In DNA, the CDR3 is TGTGCCAGCAGCCCTACAGGGGGTCAGCCCCAGCATTTT. Amino acids: CASSPTGGQPQHF. The chain uses TRBV5-5 and TRBJ1-5; 8 bases are a match to TRBD1. Germline V gene sequence: CDR1 SGHKS, CDR2 YYEKEE (reference sequence). The CDR3 has 13 residues. The junction had 3 bases not matched to a gene; V was cut back by 4 bases and J by 6 bases.

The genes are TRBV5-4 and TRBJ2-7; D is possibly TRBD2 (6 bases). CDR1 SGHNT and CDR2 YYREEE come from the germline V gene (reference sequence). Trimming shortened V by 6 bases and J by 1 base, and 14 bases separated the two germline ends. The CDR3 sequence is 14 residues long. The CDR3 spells CASTLGGSSYEQYF. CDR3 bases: TGTGCCAGCACCCTTGGGGGGTCGTCCTACGAGCAGTACTTC. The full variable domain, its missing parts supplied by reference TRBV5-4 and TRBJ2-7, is ETGVTQSPTHLIKTRGQQVTLRCSSQSGHNTVSWYQQALGQGPQFIFQYYREEENGRGNFPPRFSGLQFPNYSSELNVNALELDDSALYLCASTLGGSSYEQYFGPGTRLTVT.

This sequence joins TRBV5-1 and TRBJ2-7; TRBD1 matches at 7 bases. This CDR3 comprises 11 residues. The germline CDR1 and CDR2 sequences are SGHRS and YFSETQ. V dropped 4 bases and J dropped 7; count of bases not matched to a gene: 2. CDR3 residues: CASSMTGEQYF. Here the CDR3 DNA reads TGCGCCAGCAGCATGACAGGGGAGCAGTACTTC.

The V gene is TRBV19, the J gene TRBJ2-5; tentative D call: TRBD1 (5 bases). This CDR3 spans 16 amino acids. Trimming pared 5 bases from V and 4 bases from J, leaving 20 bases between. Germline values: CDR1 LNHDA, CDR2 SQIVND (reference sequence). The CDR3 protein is CASSPNGQTTAETQYF. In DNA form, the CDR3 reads TGTGCCAGTAGTCCGAATGGACAAACCACGGCAGAGACCCAGTACTTC.

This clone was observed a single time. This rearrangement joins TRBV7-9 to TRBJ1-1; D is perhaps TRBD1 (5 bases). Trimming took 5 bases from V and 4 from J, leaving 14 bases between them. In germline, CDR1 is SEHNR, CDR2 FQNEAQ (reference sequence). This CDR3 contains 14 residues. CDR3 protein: CASSEQGYFTEAFF. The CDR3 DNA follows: TGTGCCAGCAGCGAGCAGGGTTATTTCACTGAAGCTTTCTTT.

The CDR3 sequence is CASSPRPGALEQYF. The CDR3 coding sequence is TGTGCCAGCTCACCACGGCCGGGAGCTCTCGAGCAGTACTTC. V and J are TRBV18 and TRBJ2-7, with a tentative D call TRBD2 (6 bases). Trimming pared 1 base from V and 6 bases from J, leaving 13 bases between. Germline-derived CDR1 and CDR2 are KGHSH and LQKENI. This CDR3 spans 14 amino acids.

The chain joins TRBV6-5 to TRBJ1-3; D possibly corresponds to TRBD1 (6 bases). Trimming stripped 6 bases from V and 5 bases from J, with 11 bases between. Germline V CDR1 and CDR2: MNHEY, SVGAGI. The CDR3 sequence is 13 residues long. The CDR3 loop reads CASRGGPRNTIYF. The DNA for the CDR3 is TGTGCCAGCAGGGGGGGGCCAAGAAACACCATATATTTT.

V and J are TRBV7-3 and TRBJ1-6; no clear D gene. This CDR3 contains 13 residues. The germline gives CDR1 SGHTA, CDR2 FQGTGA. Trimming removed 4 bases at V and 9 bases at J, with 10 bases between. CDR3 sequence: CASSSQLGSPLHF. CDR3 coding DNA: TGTGCCAGCAGCTCCCAACTCGGTTCACCCCTCCACTTT.

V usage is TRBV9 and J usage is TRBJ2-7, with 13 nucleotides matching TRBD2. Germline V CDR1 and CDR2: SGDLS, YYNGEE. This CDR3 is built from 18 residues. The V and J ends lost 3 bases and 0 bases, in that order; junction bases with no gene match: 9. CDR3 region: CASSAGEGLAGLSYEQYF. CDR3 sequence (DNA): TGTGCCAGCAGCGCGGGGGAGGGACTAGCGGGACTCTCCTACGAGCAGTACTTC.

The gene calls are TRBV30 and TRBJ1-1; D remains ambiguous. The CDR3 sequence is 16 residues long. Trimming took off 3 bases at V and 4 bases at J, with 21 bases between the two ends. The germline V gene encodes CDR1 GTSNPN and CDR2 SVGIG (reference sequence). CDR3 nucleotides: TGTGCCTGGAGCCCCGGGTTTTCGAATCGCGGCACTGAAGCTTTCTTT. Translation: CAWSPGFSNRGTEAFF. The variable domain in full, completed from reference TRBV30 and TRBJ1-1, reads SQTIHQWPATLVQPVGSPLSLECTVEGTSNPNLYWYRQAAGRGLQLLFYSVGIGQISSEVPQNLSASRPQDRQFILSSKKLLLSDSGFYLCAWSPGFSNRGTEAFFGQGTRLTVV.

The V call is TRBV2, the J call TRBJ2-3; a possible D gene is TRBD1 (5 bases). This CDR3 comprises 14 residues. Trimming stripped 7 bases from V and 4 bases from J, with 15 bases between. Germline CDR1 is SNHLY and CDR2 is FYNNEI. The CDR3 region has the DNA TGTGCCAGCACCCAGGGTGTTTACCCAGATACGCAGTATTTT. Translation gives CASTQGVYPDTQYF.

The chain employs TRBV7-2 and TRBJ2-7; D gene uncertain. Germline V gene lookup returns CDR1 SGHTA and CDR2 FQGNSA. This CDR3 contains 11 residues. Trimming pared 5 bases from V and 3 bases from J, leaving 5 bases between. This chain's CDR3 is CASSPGYEQYF. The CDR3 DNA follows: TGTGCCAGCAGCCCCGGCTACGAGCAGTACTTC. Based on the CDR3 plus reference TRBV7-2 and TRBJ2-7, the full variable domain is GAGVSQSPSNKVTEKGKDVELRCDPISGHTALYWYRQSLGQGLEFLIYFQGNSAPDKSGLPSDRFSAERTGGSVSTLTIQRTQQEDSAVYLCASSPGYEQYFGPGTRLTVT.

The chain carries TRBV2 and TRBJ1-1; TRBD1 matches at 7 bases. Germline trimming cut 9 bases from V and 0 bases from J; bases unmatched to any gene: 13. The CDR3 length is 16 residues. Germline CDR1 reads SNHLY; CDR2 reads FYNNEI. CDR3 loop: CASRPGTVGMNTEAFF. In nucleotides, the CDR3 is TGTGCCAGTAGGCCAGGGACAGTAGGCATGAACACTGAAGCTTTCTTT.

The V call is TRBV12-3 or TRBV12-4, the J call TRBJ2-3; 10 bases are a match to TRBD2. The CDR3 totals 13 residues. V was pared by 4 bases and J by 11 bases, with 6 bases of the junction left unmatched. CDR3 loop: CASSWTSGTRQYF. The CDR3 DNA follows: TGTGCCAGCAGTTGGACTAGCGGAACACGGCAGTATTTT.

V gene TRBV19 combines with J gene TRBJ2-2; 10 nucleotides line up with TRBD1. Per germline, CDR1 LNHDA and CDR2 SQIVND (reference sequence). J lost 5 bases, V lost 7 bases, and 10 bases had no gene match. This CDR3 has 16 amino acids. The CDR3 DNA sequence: TGTGCCAGTACTGCCCGGGACAGGGGTTATACCGGGGAGCTGTTTTTT. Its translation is CASTARDRGYTGELFF.

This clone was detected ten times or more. CDR3 protein: CASTRTGENSPLHF. The DNA for the CDR3 is TGTGCCAGCACCAGGACAGGGGAGAATTCACCCCTCCACTTT. V usage is TRBV2 and J usage is TRBJ1-6; 9 nucleotides match TRBD1. Looked up from germline, CDR1 is SNHLY and CDR2 is FYNNEI. The CDR3 is 14 amino acids. The junction had 5 bases not matched to a gene; V was cut back by 7 bases and J by 7 bases.

The CDR3 bases are TGTGCCAGCAGCTTAGGGGTTAGACTAGCGGGGGGACCGAATGAGCAGTTCTTC. Amino acids: CASSLGVRLAGGPNEQFF. This chain uses TRBV7-2 with TRBJ2-1; TRBD2 aligns across 13 bases. The CDR3 is 18 amino acids. The V gene's germline CDR1 is SGHTA and CDR2 FQGNSA. The V and J ends lost 1 base and 7 bases, in that order; junction bases with no gene match: 10.